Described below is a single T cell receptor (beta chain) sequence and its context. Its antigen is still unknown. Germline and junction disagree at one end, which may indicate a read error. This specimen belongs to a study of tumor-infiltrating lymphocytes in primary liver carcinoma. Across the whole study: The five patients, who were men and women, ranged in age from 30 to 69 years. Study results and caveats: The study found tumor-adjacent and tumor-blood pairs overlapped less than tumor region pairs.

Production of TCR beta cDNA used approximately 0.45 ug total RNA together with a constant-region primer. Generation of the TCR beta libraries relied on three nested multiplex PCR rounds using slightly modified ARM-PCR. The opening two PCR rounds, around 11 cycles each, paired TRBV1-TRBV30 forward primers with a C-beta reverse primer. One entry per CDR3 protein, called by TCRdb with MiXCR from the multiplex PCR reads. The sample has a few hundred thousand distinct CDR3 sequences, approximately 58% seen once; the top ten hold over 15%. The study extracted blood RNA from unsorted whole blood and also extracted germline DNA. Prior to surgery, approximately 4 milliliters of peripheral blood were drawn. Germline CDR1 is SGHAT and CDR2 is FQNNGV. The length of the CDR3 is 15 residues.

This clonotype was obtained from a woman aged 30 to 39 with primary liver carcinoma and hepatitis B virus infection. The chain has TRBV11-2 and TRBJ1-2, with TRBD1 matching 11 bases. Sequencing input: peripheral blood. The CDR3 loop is CASSSRDRGYYGYTF. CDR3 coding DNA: TGTGCCAGCAGCTCCCGGGACAGGGGGTACTATGGCTATACCTTC.